The 15 T cell receptor beta chains given below trace back to one sample, sequenced in a study of T cells in tuberculosis (dated by TCRdb to the late 2010s). The meaning of the sample's time point label: new active TB diagnosis, blood taken before or within 7 days of starting treatment. The receptor library was made with the immunoSEQ multiplex PCR assay. In TCRdb, the immuneACCESS table is reduced to in-frame sequences with V and J assigned. These tables do not hold every clone; where another copy was compared, an unresolved V gene accounts for under half, and the others remain unexplained. This sample gives roughly 34,000 clones in total; roughly 93% of them show up just once. Roughly 10% of the sample rests with the top ten. Sequenced material: PBMCs, taken at tuberculosis diagnosis. The receptors shown here come from an adult with tuberculosis.

J is TRBJ2-5 and V is TRBV6-6; 11 bases align to TRBD1. The CDR3 has 16 amino acids. CDR1 and CDR2 (germline): MNHNY, SVGAGI (reference sequence). Germline trimming cut 10 bases from V and 2 bases from J; bases unmatched to any gene: 12. The DNA for the CDR3 is TGTGCCACCACCCTCTCCCGGGACAGGGGGCAAGAGACCCAGTACTTC. Its protein product is CATTLSRDRGQETQYF.

Only one count was recorded for this clone. The chain recombines TRBV5-1 with TRBJ1-3; no firm D call. The V gene lost 0 bases and the J gene lost 4 bases, with 5 bases spanning the gap. The germline gives CDR1 SGHRS, CDR2 YFSETQ. There are 13 residues in the CDR3. The CDR3 loop is CASSLGQGNTIYF. The CDR3 bases are TGCGCCAGCAGCTTGGGTCAGGGAAACACCATATATTTT.

The chain carries TRBV30 and TRBJ1-1, with D possibly TRBD1 on 5 matching bases. The V end lost 5 bases, the J end lost 3 bases, and 13 bases lay between the germline ends. CDR3 size: 13 residues. CDR1 and CDR2 from the germline V gene are GTSNPN and SVGIG (reference sequence). This chain's CDR3 is CAWGGISDTEAFF. In DNA, the CDR3 is TGTGCCTGGGGGGGGATCTCGGACACTGAAGCTTTCTTT.

V is TRBV29-1 and J is TRBJ2-5; 9 bases agree with TRBD2. The J segment lost 4 bases and the V segment lost 4 bases, leaving 7 bases of the junction unmatched. Germline V gene data show CDR1 as SQVTM and CDR2 as ANQGSEA. The CDR3 length is 14 residues. Written as DNA, the CDR3 is TGCAGCGTTGTGGGGACTAGCCTTACAGAGACCCAGTACTTC. Its protein product is CSVVGTSLTETQYF.

The rearrangement links TRBV2 to TRBJ1-5; D ambiguous. The CDR3 contains 13 residues. CDR1 and CDR2 (germline): SNHLY, FYNNEI. Trimming removed 5 bases at V and 4 bases at J, with 9 bases between. In DNA, the CDR3 is TGTGCCAGCAGTTTAAACTTGAATCAGCCCCAGCATTTT. It is translated as CASSLNLNQPQHF.

The gene calls are TRBV13 and TRBJ2-1; the match to TRBD2 covers 8 bases. The CDR3 spans 15 residues. With 5 bases clipped from V and 0 bases from J, the junction kept 3 bases outside the gene matches. Germline V gene sequence: CDR1 PRHDT, CDR2 FYEKMQ (reference sequence). The CDR3 nucleotides are TGTGCCAGCAGCCGACTAGCGAGCTCCTACAATGAGCAGTTCTTC. Protein sequence: CASSRLASSYNEQFF.

This chain links TRBV27 with TRBJ2-1; D is possibly TRBD2 (6 bases). Trimming took 4 bases from V and 2 from J, leaving 9 bases between them. The CDR3 totals 14 residues. CDR1 and CDR2 from the germline V gene are MNHEY and SMNVEV (reference sequence). In nucleotides, the CDR3 is TGTGCCAGCAGTTACCAGCGGGCCTACAATGAGCAGTTCTTC. Amino acids: CASSYQRAYNEQFF.

This chain joins TRBV28 and TRBJ1-1; D call uncertain. Germline V gene data show CDR1 as MDHEN and CDR2 as SYDVKM. This CDR3 region has 13 residues. Trimming shortened V by 3 bases and J by 5 bases, and 10 bases separated the two germline ends. The CDR3 DNA reads TGTGCCAGCAGTTTCCGCGGGCGTACTGAAGCTTTCTTT. Protein product: CASSFRGRTEAFF. Full variable domain (missing parts from reference TRBV28 and TRBJ1-1): DVKVTQSSRYLVKRTGEKVFLECVQDMDHENMFWYRQDPGLGLRLIYFSYDVKMKEKGDIPEGYSVSREKKERFSLILESASTNQTSMYLCASSFRGRTEAFFGQGTRLTVV.

J is TRBJ2-5 and V is TRBV5-6; 8 nucleotides match TRBD1. Looked up from germline, CDR1 is SGHDT and CDR2 is YYEEEE. The J segment lost 5 bases and the V segment lost 4 bases, leaving 10 bases of the junction unmatched. This CDR3 has 15 residues. The CDR3: CASSLRQGSSETQYF. CDR3 DNA: TGTGCCAGCAGCCTCCGACAGGGGTCGAGCGAGACCCAGTACTTC.

The chain couples TRBV18 to TRBJ1-2; the D gene is possibly TRBD1 (5 bases). Trimming removed 1 base from V and 6 bases from J, with 15 bases in between. Germline-derived CDR1 and CDR2 are KGHSH and LQKENI. There are 15 residues in the CDR3. The DNA for the CDR3 is TGTGCCAGCTCACCACAGGCCCAGGGAAGAAATGGCTACACCTTC. Translated, it gives CASSPQAQGRNGYTF.

This sequence joins TRBV29-1 and TRBJ2-5, with 9 nucleotides matching TRBD2. The V gene end was trimmed by 0 bases and the J gene end by 5 bases; junction bases not matched to a gene: 10. The CDR3 spans 16 residues. Germline CDR1 is SQVTM and CDR2 is ANQGSEA. CDR3 sequence reads: CSVEEGQRGARETQYF. DNA for the CDR3: TGCAGCGTTGAAGAGGGCCAGCGGGGGGCTCGGGAGACCCAGTACTTC.

This clone was recorded only once. V gene TRBV28 combines with J gene TRBJ2-3; TRBD2 agrees at 10 bases. V lost 5 bases and J lost 5; bases outside the gene matches: 7. Germline lookup yields CDR1 MDHEN and CDR2 SYDVKM. The CDR3 length is 15 residues. CDR3 region: CASSTSGAAQDTQYF. CDR3 in DNA: TGTGCCAGCAGTACTAGCGGGGCCGCACAAGATACGCAGTATTTT.

The chain joins TRBV5-1 to TRBJ2-5; 7 bases map to TRBD2. Germline CDR1 reads SGHRS; CDR2 reads YFSETQ. Trimming took 1 base from V and 2 from J; bases not matched to a gene: 2. This CDR3 contains 14 residues. CDR3 sequence (DNA): TGCGCCAGCAGCTTGTGGGGGGGACAAGAGACCCAGTACTTC. This encodes CASSLWGGQETQYF.

This chain links TRBV27 with TRBJ1-2, with 8 positions matching TRBD1. Trimming at V came to 8 bases and at J to 4 bases, leaving 9 bases not matched to a gene. The CDR3 runs 14 residues. The germline gives CDR1 MNHEY, CDR2 SMNVEV (reference sequence). The CDR3 DNA reads as TGTGCCAGCTCTCTGACAGGGGAGGTCTATGGCTACACCTTC. Protein sequence: CASSLTGEVYGYTF.

The CDR3 bases are TGTGCCAGCAGCTCCGGGGCAGGGGATTACGAGCAGTACTTC. Translation: CASSSGAGDYEQYF. This chain uses TRBV5-6 with TRBJ2-7; possibly TRBD1 for D (6 bases). The germline gives CDR1 SGHDT, CDR2 YYEEEE. Trimming took 3 bases from V and 4 from J, leaving 14 bases between them. The CDR3 totals 14 residues.